Reported below is one T cell receptor beta chain. Its antigen is unknown. No base quality values were provided; no much bigger clone lies one nucleotide off. This specimen belongs to a study of blood T cell repertoires in COVID-19 (dated by TCRdb to the early 2020s). Some background on the complete study: The collaborator samples originated in the United States, Italy and Spain and spanned the acute and convalescent phases of COVID-19. The samples were drawn from the first 160 participants of the ongoing ImmuneRACE study and from some 1,300 subjects provided by 6 global collaborators. The repertoires were released in a freely available public database intended as a resource for research on the immune response to SARS-CoV-2. Sample metadata almost always included a de-identified subject ID, COVID-19 status, age in years and sex. The material from the prospective study consisted of cDNA or gDNA derived from T cells, B-cell-depleted T cells, or PBMCs. Subjects who had been exposed to COVID-19, were actively infected with it, or had recovered from it provided the deeply sampled blood TCRbeta repertoires that made up the dataset. Where available, HLA class I and class II types were taken from metadata supplied by the sample provider and were not determined by assay-based typing.

The investigation overall reported the following: The quantity of clinical and demographic metadata differed by source and by participant and was supplied without curation.

The CDR3 runs 14 residues from the cysteine to the phenylalanine. The kept DNA is CDR3 alone, 42 bases in frame from the first base. The germline V gene encodes CDR1 GTSNPN and CDR2 SVGIG (reference sequence). Here V drops 0 bases and J drops 7 bases, and the junction holds 6 bases not matched to any gene. TCRbeta CDR3 regions were amplified from genomic DNA by means of the immunoSEQ Assay, a bias-controlled multiplex PCR. The original methods were these. Within the assay, amplification of reference gene primers was used to estimate how many nucleated cells each sample contained. To quantify the absolute abundance of each unique TCRbeta CDR3 rearrangement, sequence reads were collapsed and filtered. Productive Simpson clonality was computed per sample as the square root of Simpson's diversity index over productive rearrangements. In its TCRdb copy, this immuneACCESS table keeps in-frame sequences only and misses some clones. Where compared with another copy, unresolved V genes explain less than half of these, and the others have no known cause. That table furnishes V, J and clone size, whereas the DNA furnished D and trimming. The sample includes 200,000 or so clones, with approximately 91% observed a single time. The ten most abundant clones make up about 18% of the sample.

At one collaborating source in Seattle, patients were enrolled during active infection and were followed longitudinally through the course of disease. Whole blood was collected in K2EDTA tubes by collaborating institutions according to the institutions' own protocols. For TCRbeta analysis, collaborators shipped samples as frozen whole blood, isolated PBMCs, or DNA extracted from either of those sample types. The chain joins TRBV30 to TRBJ2-4, with 7 central nucleotides matching TRBD2. Material: peripheral blood. This TCR derives from a man aged 50 to 59 with COVID-19, enrolled during active disease. CDR3 loop: CAWSVAGVRNIQYF. Read as DNA, the sequence is TGTGCCTGGAGTGTGGCGGGAGTGCGCAACATTCAGTACTTC.